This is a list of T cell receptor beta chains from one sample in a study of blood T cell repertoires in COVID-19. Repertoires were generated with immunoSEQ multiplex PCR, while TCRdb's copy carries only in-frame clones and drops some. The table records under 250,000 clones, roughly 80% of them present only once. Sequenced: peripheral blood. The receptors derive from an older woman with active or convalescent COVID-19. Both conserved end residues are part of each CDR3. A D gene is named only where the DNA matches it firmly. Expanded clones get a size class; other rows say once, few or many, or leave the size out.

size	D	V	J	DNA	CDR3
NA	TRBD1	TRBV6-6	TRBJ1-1	TGTGCCAGCAGTGCGGGACAGGGGAACACTGAAGCTTTCTTT	CASSAGQGNTEAFF
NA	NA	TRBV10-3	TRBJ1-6	TGTGCCATCATGGACAGCTATAATTCACCCCTCCACTTT	CAIMDSYNSPLHF
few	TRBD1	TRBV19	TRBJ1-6	TGTGCCAGTAGACCCCTCGACAGGGAACATTCACCCCTCCACTTT	CASRPLDREHSPLHF
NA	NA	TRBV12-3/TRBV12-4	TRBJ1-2	TGTGCCAGCAGTTATGGCTACTATGGCTACACCTTC	CASSYGYYGYTF
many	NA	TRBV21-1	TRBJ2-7	TGTGCCAGCAGCAAAGCGTCGGGACAGAGCTCCTACGAGCAGTACTTC	CASSKASGQSSYEQYF
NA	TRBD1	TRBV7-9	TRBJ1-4	TGTGCCAGCAGCGGAGGGACAGGCGCTAATGAAAAACTGTTTTTT	CASSGGTGANEKLFF
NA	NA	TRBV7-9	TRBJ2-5	TGTGCCAGCAGCTTAGTAGAGGAGACCCAGTACTTC	CASSLVEETQYF
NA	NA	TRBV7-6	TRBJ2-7	TGTGCCAGCAGCTTAGTAGAACAGGGTTCCGAGCAGTACTTC	CASSLVEQGSEQYF
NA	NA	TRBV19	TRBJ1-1	TGTGCCAGTAGTTCAACGGGGAACACTGAAGCTTTCTTT	CASSSTGNTEAFF
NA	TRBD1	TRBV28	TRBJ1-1	TGTGCCAGCAGGAGACCGGGACAGGGTCACACTGAAGCTTTCTTT	CASRRPGQGHTEAFF
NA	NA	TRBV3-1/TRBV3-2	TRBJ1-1	TGTGCCAGCAGCCAAGCTGCGGGGGTGAACACTGAAGCTTTCTTT	CASSQAAGVNTEAFF
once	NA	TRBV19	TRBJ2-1	TGTGCCAGTAGTGTCCTAGGGGAGGATGAGCAGTTCTTC	CASSVLGEDEQFF
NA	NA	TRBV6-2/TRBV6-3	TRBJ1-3	TGTGCCAGCAGTTACAAGGGGAACACCATATATTTT	CASSYKGNTIYF
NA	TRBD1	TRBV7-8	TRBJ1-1	TGTGCCAGCAGCTTCCAGGGACAGGGGACTGAAGCTTTCTTT	CASSFQGQGTEAFF
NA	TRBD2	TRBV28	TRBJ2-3	TGTGCCAGCAGTTTATACCCCCCCGGACTAGCGGGAGGGTCTAGCACAGATACGCAGTATTTT	CASSLYPPGLAGGSSTDTQYF
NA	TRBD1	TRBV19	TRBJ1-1	TGTGCCAGTAGTATCGGGACAGGTTTTTACACTGAAGCTTTCTTT	CASSIGTGFYTEAFF
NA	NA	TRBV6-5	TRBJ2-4	TGTGCCAGCAGCCGGACCCGAAACGGGGACATTCAGTACTTC	CASSRTRNGDIQYF
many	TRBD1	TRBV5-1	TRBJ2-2	TGCGCCAGCAGCTTGAGCGACAGGGGTTACACCGGGGAGCTGTTTTTT	CASSLSDRGYTGELFF
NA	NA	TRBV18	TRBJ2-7	TGTGCCAGCTCCCTCGACAGGACCTACGAGCAGTACTTC	CASSLDRTYEQYF
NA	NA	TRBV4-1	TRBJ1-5	TGCGCCAGCAGTCAATGGGGGGATCAGCCCCAGCATTTT	CASSQWGDQPQHF
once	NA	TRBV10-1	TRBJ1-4	TGCGCCAGCAGTGAGTCGGAGGCAGGCGTTAATGAAAAACTGTTTTTT	CASSESEAGVNEKLFF
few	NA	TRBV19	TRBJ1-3	TGTGCCAGTAGAACTCGAGACAGCTCTGGAAACACCATATATTTT	CASRTRDSSGNTIYF
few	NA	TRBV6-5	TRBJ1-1	TGTGCCAGCAGTACCGGGAGCCCCACTGAAGCTTTCTTT	CASSTGSPTEAFF
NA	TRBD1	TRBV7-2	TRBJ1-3	TGTGCCAGCAGCTTTTGGACAGGGCTCGGCAACACCATATATTTT	CASSFWTGLGNTIYF